The clone carrying this T cell receptor (beta chain) appeared once. Clones were sequenced by immunoSEQ multiplex PCR, and TCRdb holds only the in-frame ones, with some missing. The sample includes some 66,000 clones, roughly 98% of them seen just once. The record originates from a study of technical replicates of blood from a few donors. The sequence derives from a human donor in good health. The sequencing input was T cells isolated from PBMCs.

The CDR3 nucleotides read TGTGCCAGCAGTCCCCGCGGTCGAGTGGGGGCAGAGACCCAGTACTTC. Protein: CASSPRGRVGAETQYF. J is TRBJ2-5 and V is TRBV6-4, with D perhaps TRBD1 (6 bases). This CDR3 has 16 residues. Germline-derived CDR1 and CDR2 are MRHNA and SNTAGT. The V end lost 5 bases, the J end lost 4 bases, and 20 bases lay between the germline ends.